This entry lists 12 T cell receptor beta chains sequenced from one sample in a study of CD8 T cells in ankylosing spondylitis. One entry per CDR3 protein results from TCRdb running MiXCR on the 5' RACE reads. The sample comprises 30,000 to 35,000 distinct CDR3 sequences, under 40% of which are singletons, and about 41% rests with the top ten. The sample consisted of synovial fluid, either unsorted or a sorted T cell fraction (not recorded which). The receptors stem from a male donor with ankylosing spondylitis.

This clonotype came up many times. The chain is built from TRBV7-9 and TRBJ2-1; D might be TRBD2 (6 bases). Germline CDR1 and CDR2: SEHNR and FQNEAQ (reference sequence). Trimming took off 1 base at V and 5 bases at J, with 12 bases between the two ends. The CDR3 sequence is 15 residues long. CDR3 coding DNA: TGTGCCAGCAGCTTAGTGTCTAGCGTTAACAATGAGCAGTTCTTC. Translated, it gives CASSLVSSVNNEQFF.

V is TRBV7-9 and J is TRBJ1-1; D is possibly TRBD1 (5 bases). This CDR3 is 15 amino acids long. Germline V CDR1 and CDR2: SEHNR, FQNEAQ (reference sequence). Trimming pared 1 base from V and 5 bases from J, leaving 14 bases between. The CDR3 nucleotides read TGTGCCAGCAGCTTAGGGGTCGGGGGTCGGACTGAAGCTTTCTTT. Its translation: CASSLGVGGRTEAFF. Combining the CDR3 with reference TRBV7-9 and TRBJ1-1 gives the whole variable domain DTGVSQNPRHKITKRGQNVTFRCDPISEHNRLYWYRQTLGQGPEFLTYFQNEAQLEKSRLLSDRFSAERPKGSFSTLEIQRTEQGDSAMYLCASSLGVGGRTEAFFGQGTRLTVV.

The chain carries TRBV27 and TRBJ1-2, with a tentative D call TRBD1 (6 bases). This CDR3 has 17 amino acids. The V gene lost 5 bases and the J gene lost 2 bases, with 21 bases spanning the gap. The germline V gene encodes CDR1 MNHEY and CDR2 SMNVEV (reference sequence). The CDR3 loop reads CASSRYRATAPNYGYTF. CDR3 DNA sequence: TGTGCCAGCAGTCGATACAGGGCCACGGCTCCGAACTATGGCTACACCTTC.

This clonotype has a count of ten or more. This sequence joins TRBV11-2 and TRBJ2-2, with D uncertain. There are 13 residues in the CDR3. In germline, CDR1 is SGHAT, CDR2 FQNNGV. With 2 bases removed from V and 1 base from J, the gap between germline ends came to 2 bases. The CDR3 DNA reads as TGTGCCAGCAGCTTATTGAACACCGGGGAGCTGTTTTTT. Amino acids: CASSLLNTGELFF.

The chain joins TRBV27 to TRBJ2-7; 7 nucleotides match TRBD1. The CDR3 sequence is 15 residues long. The trim removed 7 bases at V and 2 bases at J, leaving 11 bases unmatched. Germline V gene sequence: CDR1 MNHEY, CDR2 SMNVEV (reference sequence). CDR3 loop: CASTTSRDSTYEQYF. CDR3 nucleotide sequence: TGTGCCAGCACTACCTCCCGGGACAGCACCTACGAGCAGTACTTC.

This clonotype was found a few times. The gene calls are TRBV20-1 and TRBJ2-1; 7 nucleotides agree with TRBD2. The CDR3 runs to 17 residues. Germline V lookup: CDR1 DFQATT, CDR2 SNEGSKA (reference sequence). J gave up 4 bases and V 0 bases, and 12 bases lay outside the gene matches. The CDR3 coding sequence is TGCAGTGCTAGAGATGGGGCTAGCGGTCTTCGGTACAATGAGCAGTTCTTC. Translation: CSARDGASGLRYNEQFF.

This clonotype was found many times. The chain recombines TRBV5-5 with TRBJ2-1; D might be TRBD2 (6 bases). Trimming stripped 0 bases from V and 5 bases from J, with 12 bases between. Germline V lookup: CDR1 SGHKS, CDR2 YYEKEE (reference sequence). This CDR3 comprises 15 residues. The CDR3 is CASSLVEGLDNEQFF. The CDR3 DNA is TGTGCCAGCAGCTTGGTGGAGGGGTTAGACAATGAGCAGTTCTTC.

This chain connects TRBV7-7 to TRBJ2-1, with D perhaps assigned TRBD1 or TRBD2 (6 bases each). Germline-derived CDR1 and CDR2 are SSHAT and FNYEAQ (reference sequence). The V and J ends lost 5 bases and 0 bases respectively, with 17 bases between them. The CDR3 runs to 17 residues. This CDR3 is CASSTGGGNPSYNEQFF. The CDR3 DNA reads as TGTGCCAGCAGCACTGGGGGCGGGAATCCCTCCTACAATGAGCAGTTCTTC. Supplemented by reference TRBV7-7 and TRBJ2-1, the full variable domain reads GAGVSQSPRYKVTKRGQDVTLRCDPISSHATLYWYQQALGQGPEFLTYFNYEAQPDKSGLPSDRFSAERPEGSISTLTIQRTEQRDSAMYRCASSTGGGNPSYNEQFFGPGTRLTVL.

By share, this clonotype counts as large. The CDR3, as DNA: TGTGCCAGCAGCCAATTGGGGGATGAAGGAGAAAAACTGTTTTTT. It specifies CASSQLGDEGEKLFF. The chain combines TRBV7-9 with TRBJ1-4; a weak D match, TRBD1 (5 bases). CDR3 length: 15 amino acids. V was pared by 5 bases and J by 8 bases, with 18 bases between. Germline assignment: CDR1 SEHNR and CDR2 FQNEAQ (reference sequence).

The V gene is TRBV2, the J gene TRBJ1-2; 10 bases line up with TRBD1. V gave up 2 bases and J gave up 8 bases; unmatched junction bases: 11. The CDR3 contains 16 residues. Germline CDR1 SNHLY, CDR2 FYNNEI. The CDR3 spells CASSERGDRGQEGYTF. DNA of the CDR3: TGTGCCAGCAGTGAAAGGGGGGACAGGGGCCAAGAGGGCTACACCTTC.

The V call is TRBV7-9, the J call TRBJ1-6; D remains ambiguous. Trimming took off 8 bases at V and 8 bases at J, with 10 bases between the two ends. This CDR3 comprises 12 residues. Germline CDR1 is SEHNR and CDR2 is FQNEAQ (reference sequence). CDR3: CASSPGDSPLHF. As DNA, the CDR3 is TGTGCCAGCTCCCCTGGGGATTCACCCCTCCACTTT.

Ten or more counts support this clonotype. CDR3 amino acids: CASSYSRAWNTEAFF. In DNA form, the CDR3 reads TGTGCCAGCAGCTATTCCAGGGCGTGGAACACTGAAGCTTTCTTT. The rearrangement joins TRBV11-2 to TRBJ1-1, with D possibly TRBD1 on 5 matching bases. V was clipped by 4 bases and J by 1 base, with 13 bases between them. Germline CDR1 and CDR2: SGHAT and FQNNGV. The CDR3 sequence is 15 residues long.